This entry lists 6 T cell receptor beta chains sequenced from one sample in a study of T cell responses to AZD1222 COVID-19 vaccine. Sequenced by immunoSEQ multiplex PCR; TCRdb stores in-frame clones only, minus some. The table has roughly 50,000 clones, 70% to 90% seen once. The source material was peripheral blood, sampled on day 0 of AZD1222 vaccination. These receptors all stem from an adult in good health.

The chain has TRBV27 and TRBJ2-5; D may match TRBD1 or TRBD2 (5 bases each). V dropped 3 bases and J dropped 7 bases, with 9 bases sitting between them. CDR3 length: 12 amino acids. The germline gives CDR1 MNHEY, CDR2 SMNVEV (reference sequence). The DNA for the CDR3 is TGTGCCAGCAGTTTCCCTGGGGGGACCCAGTACTTC. Translated, it gives CASSFPGGTQYF.

This sequence joins TRBV27 and TRBJ2-2; D is possibly TRBD2 (7 bases). Germline-derived CDR1 and CDR2 are MNHEY and SMNVEV (reference sequence). V lost 0 bases and J 0 bases, leaving 11 bases between the germline ends. The length of the CDR3 is 17 residues. CDR3 sequence: CASSLSEGGTNTGELFF. CDR3 sequence (DNA): TGTGCCAGCAGTTTATCGGAGGGGGGGACGAACACCGGGGAGCTGTTTTTT.

This clone came up once. The chain links TRBV4-3 to TRBJ1-4; maybe TRBD1 (6 bases). The length of the CDR3 is 15 residues. Trimming stripped 3 bases from V and 8 bases from J, with 16 bases between. Looked up from germline, CDR1 is LGHNA and CDR2 is YSLEER. The CDR3 loop reads CASSQTGEGWEKLFF. CDR3 in DNA: TGCGCCAGCAGCCAGACAGGAGAGGGATGGGAAAAACTGTTTTTT.

The CDR3 nucleotides are TGTGCCAGCAGCCGTACCGGGGAGCTGTTTTTT. The encoded protein is CASSRTGELFF. The chain is built from TRBV28 and TRBJ2-2; D unclear. This CDR3 has 11 amino acids. Germline values: CDR1 MDHEN, CDR2 SYDVKM. The ends were cut back, 6 bases at V and 5 bases at J, with 4 bases in the middle.

The chain uses TRBV3-1 (or the pseudogene TRBV3-2) and TRBJ1-3; 7 nucleotides line up with TRBD1. Germline CDR1 and CDR2: LGHDT and YNNKEL (reference sequence). The J segment lost 0 bases and the V segment lost 5 bases, leaving 7 bases of the junction unmatched. The CDR3 has 16 amino acids. The CDR3 reads CASSWDRQISGNTIYF. In DNA, the CDR3 is TGTGCCAGCAGCTGGGACAGACAAATCTCTGGAAACACCATATATTTT.

The CDR3 here is CASSIVSGRPEAFF. The CDR3 DNA reads as TGTGCCAGTAGTATAGTTTCCGGGAGACCTGAAGCTTTCTTT. This chain uses TRBV19 with TRBJ1-1, with no clear D. Germline loops: CDR1 LNHDA, CDR2 SQIVND (reference sequence). V dropped 1 base and J dropped 6 bases, with 12 bases sitting between them. The CDR3 sequence is 14 residues long.